The clone carrying this T cell receptor (beta chain) turned up a few times. The antigen remains undetermined. The entry originates in a study of CD8 T cells in ankylosing spondylitis. The study's findings and limits: Disease-associated clonotypes exhibited CD8+ identity and were relatively infrequent in peripheral blood. Apparently characteristic of ankylosing spondylitis blood was a TCR beta motif (about 8 highly homologous variants). Earlier work had already found some motif variants in reactive arthritis synovial fluid and blood.

Germline CDR1 is DFQATT and CDR2 is SNEGSKA (reference sequence). This CDR3 is built from 15 residues. V gave up 0 bases and J gave up 2 bases, with 14 bases separating them. With molecular barcodes, quantitative 5'-RACE was used to make the TCR beta libraries. TCRdb redid the calling of the 5' RACE reads with MiXCR, one entry per CDR3 protein. The repertoire holds some 250,000 distinct CDR3 sequences, with 20% to 30% as singletons. The sample taken for sequencing was blood, either unsorted or a sorted T cell fraction (not recorded which). The V call is TRBV20-1, the J call TRBJ2-7; tentatively, D is TRBD1 (6 bases). This clonotype originated in a male donor with ankylosing spondylitis or in good health (not recorded which). DNA for the CDR3: TGCAGTGCTAGAGACAGGGGCCGACCTACCTACGAGCAGTACTTC. This encodes CSARDRGRPTYEQYF.